This T cell receptor (beta chain) emerged from a study of technical replicates of blood from a handful of donors. A remark on this clone: Other DNA sequences in this specimen translate into the identical CDR3.

The repertoire was sequenced with immunoSEQ multiplex PCR; TCRdb's copy has only in-frame clones and lacks some. Among 75,000 to 90,000 clones, 92% were seen once, and the ten largest hold approximately 0.4%. CDR1 is MNHNS, CDR2 SASEGT, per germline. V lost 3 bases, J lost 1 base, and 9 bases lay in between. The length of the CDR3 is 14 residues. Sequencing was carried out using T cells isolated from PBMCs. The TCR sequence derives from a human donor in good health. V gene TRBV6-1 combines with J gene TRBJ2-5, with a possible D match to TRBD1 (5 bases). The CDR3 DNA sequence: TGTGCCAGCAGTGAGGCAGGGCTCCAAGAGACCCAGTACTTC. Residues: CASSEAGLQETQYF.